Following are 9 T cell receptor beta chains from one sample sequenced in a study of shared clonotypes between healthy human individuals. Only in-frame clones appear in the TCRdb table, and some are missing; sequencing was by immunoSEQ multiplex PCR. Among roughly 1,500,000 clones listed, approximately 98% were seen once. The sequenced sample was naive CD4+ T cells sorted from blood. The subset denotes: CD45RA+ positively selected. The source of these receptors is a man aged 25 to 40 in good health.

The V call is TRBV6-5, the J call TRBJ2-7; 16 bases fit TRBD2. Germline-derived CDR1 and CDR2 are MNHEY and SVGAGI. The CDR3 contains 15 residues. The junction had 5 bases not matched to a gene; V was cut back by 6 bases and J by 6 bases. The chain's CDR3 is CASSPGTSGRAEQYF. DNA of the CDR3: TGTGCCAGCAGCCCCGGGACTAGCGGGAGGGCCGAGCAGTACTTC.

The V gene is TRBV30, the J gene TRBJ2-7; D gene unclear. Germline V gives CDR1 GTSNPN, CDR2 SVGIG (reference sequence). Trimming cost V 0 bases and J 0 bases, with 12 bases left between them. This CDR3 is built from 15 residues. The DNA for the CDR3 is TGTGCCTGGAGTGTAAGGGCCGTCTCCTCCTACGAGCAGTACTTC. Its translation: CAWSVRAVSSYEQYF.

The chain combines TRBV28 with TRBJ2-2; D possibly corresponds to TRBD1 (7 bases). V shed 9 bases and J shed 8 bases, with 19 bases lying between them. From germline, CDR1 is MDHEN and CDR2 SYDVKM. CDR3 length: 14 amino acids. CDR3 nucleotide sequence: TGTGCCAGTTCCTATGGAGGGGGCTTAGGGGAGCTGTTTTTT. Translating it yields CASSYGGGLGELFF.

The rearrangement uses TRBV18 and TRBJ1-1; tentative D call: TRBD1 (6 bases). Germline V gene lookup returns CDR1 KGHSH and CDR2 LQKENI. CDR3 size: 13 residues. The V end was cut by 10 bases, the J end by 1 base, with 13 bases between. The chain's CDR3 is CATGQLTNTEAFF. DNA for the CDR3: TGTGCCACAGGACAGTTGACGAACACTGAAGCTTTCTTT.

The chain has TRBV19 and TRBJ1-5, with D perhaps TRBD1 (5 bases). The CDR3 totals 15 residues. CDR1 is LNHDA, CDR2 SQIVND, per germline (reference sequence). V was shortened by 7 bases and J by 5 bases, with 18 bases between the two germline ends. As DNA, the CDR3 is TGTGCCAGTAAGGGAGGAGGGGCTTTTCATCAGCCCCAGCATTTT. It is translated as CASKGGGAFHQPQHF.

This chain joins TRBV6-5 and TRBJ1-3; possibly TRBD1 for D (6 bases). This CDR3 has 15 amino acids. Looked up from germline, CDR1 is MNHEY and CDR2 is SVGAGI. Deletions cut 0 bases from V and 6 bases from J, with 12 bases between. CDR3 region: CASSYSLAGENTIYF. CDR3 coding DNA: TGTGCCAGCAGTTACTCGCTGGCAGGGGAAAACACCATATATTTT.

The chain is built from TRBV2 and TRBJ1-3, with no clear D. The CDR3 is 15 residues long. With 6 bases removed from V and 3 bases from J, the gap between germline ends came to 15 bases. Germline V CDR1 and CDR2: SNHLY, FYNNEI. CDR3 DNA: TGTGCCAGCAGGCCCGCAGACGGAGGTGGAAACACCATATATTTT. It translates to CASRPADGGGNTIYF.

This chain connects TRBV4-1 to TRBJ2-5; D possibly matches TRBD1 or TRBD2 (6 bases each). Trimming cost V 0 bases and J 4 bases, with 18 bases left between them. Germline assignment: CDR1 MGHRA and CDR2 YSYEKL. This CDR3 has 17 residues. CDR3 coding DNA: TGCGCCAGCAGCCAAGAAGGAGGGGGGCGCGTTTCAGAGACCCAGTACTTC. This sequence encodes CASSQEGGGRVSETQYF.

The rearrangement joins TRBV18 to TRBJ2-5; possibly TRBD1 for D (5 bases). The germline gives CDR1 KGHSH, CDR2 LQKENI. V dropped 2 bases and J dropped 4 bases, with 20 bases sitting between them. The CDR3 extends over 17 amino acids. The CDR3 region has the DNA TGTGCCAGCTCACCAAGACCAATCTCATCCCAGGGAGAGACCCAGTACTTC. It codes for CASSPRPISSQGETQYF. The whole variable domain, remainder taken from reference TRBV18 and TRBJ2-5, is NAGVMQNPRHLVRRRGQEARLRCSPMKGHSHVYWYRQLPEEGLKFMVYLQKENIIDESGMPKERFSAEFPKEGPSILRIQQVVRGDSAAYFCASSPRPISSQGETQYFGPGTRLLVL.